This T cell receptor beta chain was retrieved from a study of CD8 T cells in ankylosing spondylitis. This CDR3 spans 13 amino acids. Germline loops: CDR1 SGHRS, CDR2 YFSETQ. V dropped 5 bases and J dropped 3; count of bases not matched to a gene: 4. This clonotype has only a few counts. TCRdb re-called the 5' RACE reads with MiXCR, one entry per CDR3 protein. This sample has approximately 190,000 distinct CDR3 sequences, with approximately 12% found just once. The J gene is TRBJ2-7, the V gene TRBV5-1; 8 bases map to TRBD1. The sample was blood, either unsorted or a sorted T cell fraction (not recorded which). The receptor comes from a female donor with ankylosing spondylitis or in good health (not recorded which). Here the CDR3 DNA reads TGCGCCAGCAGACATGGACAGGGCTACGAGCAGTACTTC. Amino acid sequence: CASRHGQGYEQYF. Full variable domain (outside the CDR3, taken from reference TRBV5-1 and TRBJ2-7): KAGVTQTPRYLIKTRGQQVTLSCSPISGHRSVSWYQQTPGQGLQFLFEYFSETQRNKGNFPGRFSGRQFSNSRSEMNVSTLELGDSALYLCASRHGQGYEQYFGPGTRLTVT.